Below, one TCR beta chain is given with its context. Its antigen remains unknown. At the time of sampling, donors were nominally healthy, though unrecorded immune exposures were likely. Primers for the PCR totalled 60 Vbeta and 13 Jbeta. Assay: immunoSEQ multiplex PCR; the TCRdb copy retains only in-frame clones and omits some. The sample shows about 99,000 clones, roughly 78% of them seen only once. The data are from a study of cytomegalovirus exposure and HLA in healthy donors. Findings and caveats of the study: The study had only CMV serostatus as immune exposure information. The authors reported that TCR beta sequences could predict HLA-A and HLA-B alleles. These predictions were accurate for most subjects in the first cohort.

This CDR3 comprises 14 residues. The V gene's germline CDR1 is KGHSH and CDR2 LQKENI. After removal of 5 bases from V and 10 bases from J, the junction contained 10 bases not matched to a gene. The chain uses TRBV18 and TRBJ2-1, with 8 bases identical to TRBD2. Sequencing was performed on PBMCs. The TCR was taken from a woman in her thirties or forties in good health and CMV-seronegative. The CDR3 is CASSSVSGEGEQFF. The DNA of the CDR3 is TGTGCCAGCTCATCGGTTAGCGGGGAGGGGGAGCAGTTCTTC.